A selection of T cell receptor beta chains follows, all from one sample in a study of tumor-infiltrating lymphocytes in primary liver carcinoma. TCRdb itself ran the multiplex PCR reads through MiXCR, one entry per CDR3 protein. This table holds 84,000 or so distinct CDR3 sequences, 65% to 80% found once. The source material was liver tumor tissue from sampling region 1. These receptors all stem from a man in his forties with primary liver carcinoma and hepatitis B virus infection. Both conserved end residues are part of each CDR3. A D gene is named only where the DNA matches it firmly. Size values are once, few and many counts, or a class for expanded clones, and some rows have none.

v_call	clone_size	j_call	d_call	cdr3_aa	cdr3_nt
TRBV10-3	many	TRBJ2-1	TRBD2	CATQIGLAGGDEQFF	TGTGCCACTCAGATAGGCCTAGCGGGGGGCGATGAGCAGTTCTTC
TRBV28	many	TRBJ2-1	TRBD2	CASSPRGTSALNEQFF	TGTGCCAGCAGTCCCAGAGGGACTAGCGCGCTCAATGAGCAGTTCTTC
TRBV6-1	NA	TRBJ2-5	NA	CASGTAPNEFRETQYF	TGTGCCAGTGGAACAGCACCCAATGAATTTCGAGAGACCCAGTACTTC
TRBV29-1	NA	TRBJ2-3	NA	CSVPRISGTTDTRYF	TGCAGCGTTCCTCGAATTAGCGGTACTACGGATACGCGGTATTTT
TRBV28	few	TRBJ1-5	NA	CASRTLSHSNQPQHF	TGTGCCAGCAGAACTCTTTCCCATAGCAATCAGCCCCAGCATTTT
TRBV29-1	NA	TRBJ1-2	NA	CSVRSTGTCDGYTF	TGCAGCGTTAGGAGCACCGGGACATGTGATGGCTACACCTTT
TRBV6-1	many	TRBJ1-2	TRBD1	CASSERQGDGYTF	TGTGCCAGCAGTGAAAGGCAGGGGGATGGCTACACCTTC
TRBV28	many	TRBJ2-4	NA	CASSSLRNVGWVNIQYF	TGTGCCAGCAGTTCACTGAGAAACGTCGGTTGGGTAAACATTCAGTACTTC
TRBV29-1	NA	TRBJ2-1	TRBD2	CSVHTSGLCNEQFF	TGCAGCGTTCATACTAGCGGGTTGTGCAATGAGCAGTTCTTC
TRBV18	NA	TRBJ1-5	NA	CASSSPASNQPQHF	TGTGCCAGCTCATCACCGGCTAGCAATCAGCCACAGCATTTT
TRBV7-9	many	TRBJ1-2	NA	CASLPSREPYGYTF	TGTGCCAGCCTTCCCTCGAGGGAACCCTATGGCTACACCTTC
TRBV11-2	NA	TRBJ2-7	NA	CTSSLSELASQYF	TGTACTAGCAGCTTAAGTGAGTTAGCGTCGCAGTACTTC
TRBV13	NA	TRBJ1-2	NA	CASSLSRAGLTF	TGTGCCAGCAGCTTAAGCAGGGCGGGCCTCACCTTC
TRBV6-6	many	TRBJ1-1	NA	CASSTDGANTEAFF	TGTGCCAGCAGTACCGATGGGGCGAACACTGAAGCTTTCTTT
TRBV6-1	many	TRBJ1-4	NA	CASSLSRGGINEKLFF	TGTGCCAGCAGCCTAAGCCGTGGAGGAATTAATGAAAAACTGTTTTTT
TRBV4-1	medium-sized	TRBJ2-7	NA	CASSPIDEPPYEQYF	TGCGCCAGCAGCCCTATAGATGAACCGCCCTACGAGCAGTACTTC
TRBV5-5	NA	TRBJ2-3	NA	CASSLGPACTETQYF	TGTGCCAGCAGCTTAGGACCAGCATGCACAGAAACGCAGTATTTT
TRBV10-3	NA	TRBJ1-1	NA	CATSRTGLGTEVFF	TGTGCCACCAGCCGAACAGGGTTGGGCACTGAAGTTTTCTTT
TRBV6-2/TRBV6-3	NA	TRBJ2-3	NA	CAIKAPRATDTQYF	TGTGCCATCAAGGCCCCCAGAGCCACAGATACACAGTATTTT
TRBV29-1	NA	TRBJ2-7	NA	CSVDGRGDRDEQYF	TGTAGCGTTGATGGGCGTGGAGATCGGGACGAGCAGTACTTC
TRBV11-2	NA	TRBJ1-1	TRBD1	CASSSWGQDNTEVFF	TGTGCTAGTAGCTCCTGGGGACAGGACAACACTGAAGTTTTCTTT
TRBV12-3/TRBV12-4	NA	TRBJ1-1	NA	CVSSSQQGSTEAFF	TGTGTCAGCAGTTCCCAACAGGGTAGTACTGAAGCTTTCTTT
TRBV28	NA	TRBJ1-2	NA	CASSLPHNYGYSF	TGTGCCAGCAGTTTGCCCCACAACTACGGCTACAGCTTC
TRBV5-4	many	TRBJ1-2	TRBD1	CASSPDRGSGGYTF	TGTGCCAGCAGCCCCGACAGGGGTAGTGGGGGCTACACCTTC
TRBV4-2	NA	TRBJ2-5	NA	CVSSQDFRAQEAQYF	TGTGTCAGCAGCCAAGATTTCCGGGCCCAAGAGGCGCAGTACTTC
TRBV19	few	TRBJ2-7	TRBD1	CASSIAGTGNYEQYF	TGTGCCAGTAGTATCGCCGGGACAGGGAACTACGAGCAGTACTTC
TRBV6-5	NA	TRBJ1-5	TRBD1	CTSSDRGNQPQHF	TGTACCAGCAGCGACAGGGGGAATCAGCCTCAGCATTTT
TRBV12-3/TRBV12-4	NA	TRBJ2-3	NA	CASSFEYTDTHYF	TGTGCTAGCAGTTTCGAATACACAGATACGCACTATTTT
TRBV6-1	NA	TRBJ2-1	NA	CASSGRTSLADEQFF	TGTGCCAGCAGTGGTAGGACAAGTCTAGCTGATGAGCAATTCTTC